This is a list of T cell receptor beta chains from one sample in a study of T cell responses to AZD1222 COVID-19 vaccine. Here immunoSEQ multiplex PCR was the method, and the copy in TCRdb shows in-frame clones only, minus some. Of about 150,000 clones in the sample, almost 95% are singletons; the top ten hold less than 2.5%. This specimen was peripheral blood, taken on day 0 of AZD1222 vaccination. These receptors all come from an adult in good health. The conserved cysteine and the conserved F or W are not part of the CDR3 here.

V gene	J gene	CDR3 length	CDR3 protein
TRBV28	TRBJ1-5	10	ASRQLYQPQH
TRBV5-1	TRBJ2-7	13	ASSLAQGGTGEQY
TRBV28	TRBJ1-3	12	ASLQGGSGNTIY
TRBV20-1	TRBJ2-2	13	SASRLAANTGELF
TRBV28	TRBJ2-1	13	ASSFSLAGAGEQF
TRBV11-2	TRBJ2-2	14	ASSPRTSLITGELF
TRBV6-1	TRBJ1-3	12	ASSDMSSGNTIY
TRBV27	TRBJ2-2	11	ASTGRDTGELF
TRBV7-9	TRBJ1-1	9	ASSLGGEAF
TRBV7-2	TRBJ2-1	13	ASSLGVAGANEQF
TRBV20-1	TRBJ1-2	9	SWWGLYGYT
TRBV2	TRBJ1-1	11	ASSQGGYTEAF
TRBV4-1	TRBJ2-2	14	ASSQKGTGATGELF
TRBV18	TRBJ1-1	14	ASSPVSNRQNTEAF
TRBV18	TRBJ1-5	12	ASSKQDSNQPQH
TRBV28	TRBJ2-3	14	ASSPAGTGFSDTQY
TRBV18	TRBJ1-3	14	ASSPGQGLSGNTIY
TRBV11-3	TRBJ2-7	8	ASSLGGQY
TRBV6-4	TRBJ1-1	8	ASSDGRAF
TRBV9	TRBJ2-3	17	ASSVNHPGGLRDTDTQY
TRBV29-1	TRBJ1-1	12	SVERFGSLGGAF
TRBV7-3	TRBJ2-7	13	ASSLLAGRTYEQY
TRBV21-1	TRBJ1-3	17	ASSKYKTGGPSSGNTIY
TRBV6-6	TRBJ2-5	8	ASRQETQY
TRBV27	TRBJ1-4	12	ASSFRGVGEKLF
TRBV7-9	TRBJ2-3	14	ASSFTSVASTDTQY
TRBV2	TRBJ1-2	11	ASTETGFYGYT
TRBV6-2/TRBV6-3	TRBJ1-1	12	ASSWGQGYTEAF
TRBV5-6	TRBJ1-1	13	ASSPPQGTDTEAF
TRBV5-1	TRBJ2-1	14	ASSLVGLAGGPEQF
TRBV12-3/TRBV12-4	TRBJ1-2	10	ASSLAGVGYT
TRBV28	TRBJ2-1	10	ASSLTGNEQF
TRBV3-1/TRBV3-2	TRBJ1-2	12	ASSDTSGSGGYT
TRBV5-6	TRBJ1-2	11	ASSLVRDSGYT
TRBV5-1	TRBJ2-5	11	ASSLAVDETQY
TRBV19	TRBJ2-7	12	ASSLKQGKGEQY
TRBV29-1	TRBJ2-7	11	SGETMEGGEQY
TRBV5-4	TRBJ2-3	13	ASSQQGGRKDTQY
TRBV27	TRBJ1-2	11	ASSLNRAYGYT
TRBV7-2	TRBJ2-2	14	ASSSRGNTRPGELF
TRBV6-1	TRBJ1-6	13	ASSESDGYNSPLH
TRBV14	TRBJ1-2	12	ASSQGSGGDGYT
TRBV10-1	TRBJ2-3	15	ASSERTGGYSTDTQY
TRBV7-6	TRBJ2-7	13	ASSLYQGPTYEQY
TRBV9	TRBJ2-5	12	ASSHATLGETQY
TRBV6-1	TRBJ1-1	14	ASSEGGGTSNTEAF
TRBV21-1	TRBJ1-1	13	ASSHPRGVNTEAF
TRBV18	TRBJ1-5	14	ASSSSGGGVGQPQH
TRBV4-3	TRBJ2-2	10	ASSHRPGELF
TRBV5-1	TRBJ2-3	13	ASSLATGGFGTQY
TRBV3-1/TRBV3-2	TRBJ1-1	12	ASSRMGPNTEAF
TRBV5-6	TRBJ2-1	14	ASSRSGTGNYNEQF